The T cell receptor beta chain described here comes from a study of human T cells and chemical hapten exposure. Study-wide context: TCR yields per sample varied, mainly owing to small pooled library volume differences.

The CDR3 contains 15 residues. Germline CDR1 reads DFQATT; CDR2 reads SNEGSKA (reference sequence). Between the trimmed V and J ends, which lost 1 base and 1 base, there was a span of 14 bases. In the authors' methods: Per sample, the median was roughly 96,000 TCRs, with values from around 24,000 to 710,000. TCRdb re-called the RACE reads with MiXCR, one entry per CDR3 protein. TCRdb assigned the V and J calls; the authors' analysis was not used. The sample gives 65,000 to 95,000 distinct CDR3 sequences, 8.5% to 10% of which show up once; 1.7% is in the top ten. Time point noted: healthy volunteer bleed at 6 weeks. Unfractionated whole blood served as the source for total RNA extraction. This clonotype came up a few times.

Sequences were obtained from whole blood. V and J are TRBV20-1 and TRBJ2-7; maybe TRBD1 (5 bases). The sequence was obtained from a female donor in good health. Some clones in this sample may be carry-over from other donors' samples. CDR3 coding DNA: TGCAGTGCTAGAGCCGGGCAGTCAGGGTCCTACGAGCAGTACTTC. It is translated as CSARAGQSGSYEQYF.